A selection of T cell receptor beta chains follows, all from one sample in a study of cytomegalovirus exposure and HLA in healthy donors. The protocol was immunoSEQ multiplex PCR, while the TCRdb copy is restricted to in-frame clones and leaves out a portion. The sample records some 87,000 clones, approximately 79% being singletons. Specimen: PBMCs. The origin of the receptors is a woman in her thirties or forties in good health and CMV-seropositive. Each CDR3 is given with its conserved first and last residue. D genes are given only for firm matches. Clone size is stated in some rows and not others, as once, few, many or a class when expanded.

CDR3 DNA: TGTGCCAGCGGGTGGTCGGACATTTTAACCGAAGAGACCCAGTACTTC
CDR3 protein: CASGWSDILTEETQYF
D gene: NA
V gene: TRBV2
J gene: TRBJ2-5
clone size: NA

CDR3 DNA: TGTGCCAGCAGCACCCAAGCGGGGCACTACGAGCAGTACTTC
CDR3 protein: CASSTQAGHYEQYF
D gene: TRBD2
V gene: TRBV7-9
J gene: TRBJ2-7
clone size: few

CDR3 DNA: TGTGCCAGTTCACGACAGACAGCCAACAATCAGCCCCAGCATTTT
CDR3 protein: CASSRQTANNQPQHF
D gene: NA
V gene: TRBV19
J gene: TRBJ1-5
clone size: NA

CDR3 DNA: TGTGCCAGCAGTGACAGTCGTCAAGGACTATGGAATCAGCCCCAGCATTTT
CDR3 protein: CASSDSRQGLWNQPQHF
D gene: NA
V gene: TRBV25-1
J gene: TRBJ1-5
clone size: NA

CDR3 DNA: TGTGCCAGCCCTAGGGACAGGGAGAACACCGGGGAGCTGTTTTTT
CDR3 protein: CASPRDRENTGELFF
D gene: TRBD1
V gene: TRBV28
J gene: TRBJ2-2
clone size: NA

CDR3 DNA: TGTGCCAGCAGCGCCGCGGACAGGCAAGAGACCCAGTACTTC
CDR3 protein: CASSAADRQETQYF
D gene: TRBD1
V gene: TRBV9
J gene: TRBJ2-5
clone size: NA

CDR3 DNA: TGTGCCAGCAGCTTACTGAATGGGGGCGACACTGAAGCTTTCTTT
CDR3 protein: CASSLLNGGDTEAFF
D gene: NA
V gene: TRBV7-9
J gene: TRBJ1-1
clone size: NA

CDR3 DNA: TGTGCCACCAGCGGGACAGGGCTTGAAGGCTACACCTTC
CDR3 protein: CATSGTGLEGYTF
D gene: TRBD1
V gene: TRBV15
J gene: TRBJ1-2
clone size: NA

CDR3 DNA: TGTGCCAGCAGCTTAGGGGCTGAGAACACTGAAGCTTTCTTT
CDR3 protein: CASSLGAENTEAFF
D gene: NA
V gene: TRBV7-9
J gene: TRBJ1-1
clone size: NA

CDR3 DNA: TGTGCCAGCTTACAGGACCTTCTGGATCAGCCCCAGCATTTT
CDR3 protein: CASLQDLLDQPQHF
D gene: NA
V gene: TRBV2
J gene: TRBJ1-5
clone size: NA

CDR3 DNA: TGTGCCAGCAGCTCGGGGGGGGGAACCTACAATGAGCAGTTCTTC
CDR3 protein: CASSSGGGTYNEQFF
D gene: TRBD2
V gene: TRBV7-6
J gene: TRBJ2-1
clone size: once

CDR3 DNA: TGTGCCAGCAGCAACGACAGGTTGGGGACTGAAGCTTTCTTT
CDR3 protein: CASSNDRLGTEAFF
D gene: NA
V gene: TRBV5-4
J gene: TRBJ1-1
clone size: NA

CDR3 DNA: TGTGCCAGCAGCTCAGCGGGGATCCCTCGCAATGAGCAGTTCTTC
CDR3 protein: CASSSAGIPRNEQFF
D gene: TRBD2
V gene: TRBV5-8
J gene: TRBJ2-1
clone size: NA

CDR3 DNA: TGCGCCAGCAGCCAAGAGCGCCGACAGGGGAAATACGAGCAGTACTTC
CDR3 protein: CASSQERRQGKYEQYF
D gene: TRBD1
V gene: TRBV4-1
J gene: TRBJ2-7
clone size: NA

CDR3 DNA: TGTGCCAGTAGCAACAGGGCCCTGAACACTGAAGCTTTCTTT
CDR3 protein: CASSNRALNTEAFF
D gene: NA
V gene: TRBV19
J gene: TRBJ1-1
clone size: NA

CDR3 DNA: TGTGCCAGCAGTCCATTGGACAGGGAAAGCAGAGCCAAAAACATTCAGTACTTC
CDR3 protein: CASSPLDRESRAKNIQYF
D gene: TRBD1
V gene: TRBV28
J gene: TRBJ2-4
clone size: NA

CDR3 DNA: TGCAGCGTTGATGGGGGAGGAGGCACAGATACGCAGTATTTT
CDR3 protein: CSVDGGGGTDTQYF
D gene: NA
V gene: TRBV29-1
J gene: TRBJ2-3
clone size: NA

CDR3 DNA: TGTGCCAGCAGTCTACAGGGCAACTATGGCTACACCTTC
CDR3 protein: CASSLQGNYGYTF
D gene: NA
V gene: TRBV2
J gene: TRBJ1-2
clone size: NA

CDR3 DNA: TGTGCCAGCAGTTCCTCGGGGACAGCCCTTCCCTACGAGCAGTACTTC
CDR3 protein: CASSSSGTALPYEQYF
D gene: TRBD1
V gene: TRBV6-6
J gene: TRBJ2-7
clone size: NA

CDR3 DNA: TGTGCCAGCAGCTTAGGAGCCTATCCTAGTCTGAACACTGAAGCTTTCTTT
CDR3 protein: CASSLGAYPSLNTEAFF
D gene: NA
V gene: TRBV13
J gene: TRBJ1-1
clone size: NA